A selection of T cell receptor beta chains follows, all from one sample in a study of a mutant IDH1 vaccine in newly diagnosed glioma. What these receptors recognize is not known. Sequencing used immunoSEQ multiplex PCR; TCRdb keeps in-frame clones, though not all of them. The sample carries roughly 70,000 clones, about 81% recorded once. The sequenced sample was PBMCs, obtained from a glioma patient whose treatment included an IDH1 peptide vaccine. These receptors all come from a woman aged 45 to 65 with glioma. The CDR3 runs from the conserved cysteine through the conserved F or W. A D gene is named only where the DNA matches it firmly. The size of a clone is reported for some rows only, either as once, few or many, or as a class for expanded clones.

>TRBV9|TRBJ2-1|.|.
CASSVGGVANTDEQFF
TGTGCCAGCAGCGTAGGAGGAGTAGCTAATACGGATGAGCAGTTCTTC
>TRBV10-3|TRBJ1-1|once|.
CAISVEGNTEAFF
TGTGCCATCAGTGTCGAAGGGAACACTGAAGCTTTCTTT
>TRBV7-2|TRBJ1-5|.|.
CASSSGTPNQPQHF
TGTGCCAGCAGCTCCGGGACTCCCAATCAGCCCCAGCATTTT
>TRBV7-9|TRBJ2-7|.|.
CASSHVRRSSYEQYF
TGTGCCAGCAGCCACGTTAGGCGGTCGTCCTACGAGCAGTACTTC
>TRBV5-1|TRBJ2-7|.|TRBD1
CASSYGQGAKLEQYF
TGCGCCAGCAGCTACGGACAGGGTGCCAAGTTGGAGCAGTACTTC
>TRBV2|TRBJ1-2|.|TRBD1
CASQSGQIYGYTF
TGTGCCAGCCAGTCGGGACAGATTTATGGCTACACCTTC
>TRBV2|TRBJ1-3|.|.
CASRRQTSGNTIYF
TGTGCCAGCAGACGACAAACCTCTGGAAACACCATATATTTT
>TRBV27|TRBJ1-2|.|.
CASSLSGRGKNYGYTF
TGTGCCAGCAGTTTATCGGGTCGGGGCAAGAACTATGGCTACACCTTC
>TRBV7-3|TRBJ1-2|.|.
CASSLGPTYGYTF
TGTGCCAGCAGCTTAGGGCCAACATATGGCTACACCTTC
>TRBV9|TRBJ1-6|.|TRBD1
CASSGLQGARDNSPLHF
TGTGCCAGCAGCGGACTGCAGGGGGCTCGAGATAATTCACCCCTCCACTTT
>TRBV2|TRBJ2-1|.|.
CASSFMWNPANNEQFF
TGTGCCAGCAGTTTCATGTGGAATCCTGCCAACAATGAGCAGTTCTTC
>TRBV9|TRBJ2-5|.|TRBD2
CASSVGIAGGQETQYF
TGTGCCAGCAGCGTAGGTATAGCGGGGGGCCAAGAGACCCAGTACTTC
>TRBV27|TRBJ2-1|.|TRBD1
CASSSDRVASNEQFF
TGTGCCAGCAGTTCTGACAGGGTGGCGAGTAATGAGCAGTTCTTC
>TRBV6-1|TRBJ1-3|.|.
CASGSLGSSGNTIYF
TGTGCCAGCGGATCCCTGGGCAGCTCTGGAAACACCATATATTTT
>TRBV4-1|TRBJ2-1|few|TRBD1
CAGGNRGDEQFF
TGCGCCGGGGGAAACAGGGGCGATGAGCAGTTCTTC
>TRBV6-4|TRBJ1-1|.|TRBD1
CASTRTGNMNTEAFF
TGTGCCAGCACTCGGACAGGGAATATGAACACTGAAGCTTTCTTT
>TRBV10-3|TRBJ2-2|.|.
CAISRGAGTGELFF
TGTGCCATCAGTCGGGGGGCGGGCACCGGGGAGCTGTTTTTT
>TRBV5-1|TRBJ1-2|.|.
CASSLGGGSNYGYTF
TGCGCCAGCAGCTTGGGTGGCGGAAGTAACTATGGCTACACCTTC
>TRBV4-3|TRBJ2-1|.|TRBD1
CASSQDGTGVLGIEQFF
TGCGCCAGCAGCCAAGATGGGACAGGGGTTCTTGGAATTGAGCAGTTCTTC
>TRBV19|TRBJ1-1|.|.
CASRELNTEAFF
TGTGCCAGTAGGGAACTTAACACTGAAGCTTTCTTT
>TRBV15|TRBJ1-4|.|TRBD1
CATSSRQGATNEKLFF
TGTGCCACCAGCAGTAGACAGGGGGCAACTAATGAAAAACTGTTTTTT
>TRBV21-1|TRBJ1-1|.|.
CASSKVGHNTEAFF
TGTGCCAGCAGCAAAGTGGGACACAACACTGAAGCTTTCTTT
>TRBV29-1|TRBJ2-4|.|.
CSVGGAKNIQYF
TGCAGCGTTGGGGGGGCTAAAAACATTCAGTACTTC
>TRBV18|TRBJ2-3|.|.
CASSPDPDTQYF
TGTGCCAGCTCACCAGATCCAGATACGCAGTATTTT
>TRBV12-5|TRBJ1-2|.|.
CASGPGGGAYGYTF
TGTGCTAGTGGTCCCGGCGGGGGCGCGTATGGCTACACCTTC
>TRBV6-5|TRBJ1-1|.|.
CASSYGTGGTNTEAFF
TGTGCCAGCAGTTACGGCACGGGGGGGACCAACACTGAAGCTTTCTTT
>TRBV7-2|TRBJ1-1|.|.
CASSPERGTEAFF
TGTGCCAGCAGCCCAGAGAGAGGCACTGAAGCTTTCTTT
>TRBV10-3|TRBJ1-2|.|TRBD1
CAISEETGVGDNYGYTF
TGTGCCATCAGTGAGGAGACAGGGGTTGGGGATAACTATGGCTACACCTTC
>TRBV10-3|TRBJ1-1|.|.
CAISEGTGMNTEAFF
TGTGCCATCAGTGAGGGTACAGGGATGAACACTGAAGCTTTCTTT
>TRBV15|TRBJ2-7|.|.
CATSRLEGYEQYF
TGTGCCACCAGCAGACTAGAAGGGTACGAGCAGTACTTC
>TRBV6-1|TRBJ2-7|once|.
CASSELVQQYF
TGTGCCAGCAGTGAACTTGTGCAGCAGTACTTC
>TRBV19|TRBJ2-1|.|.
CASSWGGLMNEQFF
TGTGCCAGTAGCTGGGGCGGTTTGATGAATGAGCAGTTCTTC
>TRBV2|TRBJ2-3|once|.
CASSVPYSSTDTQYF
TGTGCCAGCAGTGTACCCTACTCATCCACAGATACGCAGTATTTT
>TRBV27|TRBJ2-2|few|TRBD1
CASSFGTAGELFF
TGTGCCAGCAGCTTCGGGACAGCCGGGGAGCTGTTTTTT
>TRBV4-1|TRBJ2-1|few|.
CASSQTGKGQFF
TGCGCCAGCAGCCAAACGGGCAAAGGGCAGTTCTTC
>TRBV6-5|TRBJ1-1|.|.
CASRQGLNTEAFF
TGTGCCAGCAGGCAGGGACTTAACACTGAAGCTTTCTTT
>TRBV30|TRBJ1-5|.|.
CAWSGSGRLENQPQHF
TGTGCCTGGAGTGGGTCTGGCAGGCTGGAAAATCAGCCCCAGCATTTT
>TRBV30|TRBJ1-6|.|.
CAWSVTDGSPLHF
TGTGCCTGGAGTGTCACGGACGGATCACCCCTCCACTTT
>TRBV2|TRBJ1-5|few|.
CASGGEQGRQPQHF
TGTGCCAGCGGGGGGGAACAGGGCCGTCAGCCCCAGCATTTT
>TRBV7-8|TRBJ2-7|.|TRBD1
CASSLDVSDRADYEQYF
TGTGCCAGCAGCTTAGACGTTTCGGACAGGGCCGACTACGAGCAGTACTTC
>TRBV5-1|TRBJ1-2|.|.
CASRQDSNYGYTF
TGCGCCAGCAGGCAGGACAGTAACTATGGCTACACCTTC